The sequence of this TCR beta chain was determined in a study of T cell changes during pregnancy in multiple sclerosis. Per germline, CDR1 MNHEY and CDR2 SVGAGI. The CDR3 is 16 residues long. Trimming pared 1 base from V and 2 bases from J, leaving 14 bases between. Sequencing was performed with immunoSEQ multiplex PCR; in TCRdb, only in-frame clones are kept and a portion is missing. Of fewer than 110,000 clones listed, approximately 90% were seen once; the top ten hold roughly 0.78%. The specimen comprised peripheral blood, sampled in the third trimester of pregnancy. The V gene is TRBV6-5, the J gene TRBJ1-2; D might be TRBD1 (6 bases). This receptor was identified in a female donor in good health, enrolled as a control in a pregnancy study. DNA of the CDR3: TGTGCCAGCAGTTACTTTTCGCAGGGGCGGAACTATGGCTACACCTTC. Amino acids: CASSYFSQGRNYGYTF.